A selection of T cell receptor beta chains follows, all from one sample in a study of cytomegalovirus exposure and HLA in healthy donors. The method was immunoSEQ multiplex PCR; TCRdb's version includes in-frame clones alone and lacks a portion of them. The profile shows about 31,000 clones, roughly 67% of them singletons. The sample was PBMCs. These receptors originate from a man aged 40-49 years in good health and CMV-seropositive. CDR3s include the opening cysteine and the closing phenylalanine or tryptophan. The order of the fields is D gene, clone size, J gene, V gene, CDR3 DNA, CDR3 protein. The D gene is left open where the match is weak. Clone sizes are given selectively: once, few, many, or a class where the clone is expanded.

- - TRBJ1-1 TRBV18 TGTGCCAGCTCCCACAGTCAACCAGGCGACCTCACTGAAGCTTTCTTT CASSHSQPGDLTEAFF
TRBD1 - TRBJ1-2 TRBV5-1 TGCGCCAGCAGCTTGGCCGGGACAGGACTCTATGGCTACACCTTC CASSLAGTGLYGYTF
TRBD2 - TRBJ2-3 TRBV5-4 TGTGCCAGCAGCTTGGCGAGAGGACTAGCGGGGAATGAAGATACGCAGTATTTT CASSLARGLAGNEDTQYF
TRBD1 - TRBJ1-3 TRBV5-4 TGTGCCAGCAGCTTGGACCAGGGGGCCAACACCATATATTTT CASSLDQGANTIYF
- - TRBJ2-2 TRBV5-5 TGTGCCAGCAGCCCCCGAGGGGGAGCGGGGACGAACACCGGGGAGCTGTTTTTT CASSPRGGAGTNTGELFF
TRBD1 - TRBJ1-3 TRBV10-3 TGTGCCACGGTCTCCTTCACAGGGGACTCTGGAAACACCATATATTTT CATVSFTGDSGNTIYF
TRBD1 - TRBJ2-1 TRBV2 TGTGCCCAGGGGGCAACGGAGTTCTTC CAQGATEFF
- - TRBJ2-3 TRBV9 TGTGCCAGCAGCGTAGGCGGGGTGGGGGATACGCAGTATTTT CASSVGGVGDTQYF
- - TRBJ2-5 TRBV9 TGTGCCAGCAGCGTAGGAGGGGGAAGGGAGACCCAGTACTTC CASSVGGGRETQYF
- few TRBJ2-3 TRBV6-5 TGTGCCAGCGGTCAGGGAAAAGGCACAGATACGCAGTATTTT CASGQGKGTDTQYF
- - TRBJ2-6 TRBV14 TGTGCCAGCAGCCAGGGCGGGGCCAACGTCCTGACTTTC CASSQGGANVLTF
TRBD2 medium-sized TRBJ2-1 TRBV6-4 TGTGCCAGCAGCCCCTCTACTAGCGGGGACAATGAGCAGTTCTTC CASSPSTSGDNEQFF
- few TRBJ1-1 TRBV19 TGTGCCAGTATAAAGGCGTTGGGGCGGAGTGAAGCTTTCTTT CASIKALGRSEAFF
- few TRBJ2-5 TRBV6-5 TGTGCCAGCAGCACACAAGAGACCCAGTACTTC CASSTQETQYF
TRBD1 - TRBJ2-1 TRBV7-2 TGTGCCAGCAGCTTACGCATCTTTGGGACAGAGGACAATGAGCAGTTCTTC CASSLRIFGTEDNEQFF